Listed below are T cell receptor beta chains from one sample, sequenced in a study of cytomegalovirus exposure and HLA in healthy donors. TCRdb's copy holds only in-frame clones and misses some; the assay was immunoSEQ multiplex PCR. The sample consists of about 120,000 clones, around 84% of them appearing once. The specimen sequenced was PBMCs. Every receptor here comes from a woman in her thirties in good health and CMV-seropositive. CDR3s include the opening cysteine and the closing phenylalanine or tryptophan. The D gene is left open where the match is weak. The listing skips clone size in some rows; elsewhere it reads once, few, many or a size class.

d_gene	abundance	v_gene	j_gene	CDR3nt	CDR3aa
-	-	TRBV4-2	TRBJ1-4	TGTGCCAGCAGCCAAAGAGACAGTGGGGAAAAACTGTTTTTT	CASSQRDSGEKLFF
TRBD1	-	TRBV11-2	TRBJ2-7	TGTGCCAGCAGCCAAGACAGGGGATACGAGCAGTACTTC	CASSQDRGYEQYF
-	-	TRBV7-9	TRBJ2-7	TGTGCCAGCAGCCTAAGCTCCTACGAGCAGTACTTC	CASSLSSYEQYF
-	-	TRBV5-1	TRBJ1-2	TGCGCCAGCAGCGCCGGGACGCCGGGGGGAGGCTACACCTTC	CASSAGTPGGGYTF
TRBD1	-	TRBV11-1	TRBJ1-2	TGTGCCAGCAGCTTAGGGGACAGGGTATCTTCTAACTATGGCTACACCTTC	CASSLGDRVSSNYGYTF
TRBD2	-	TRBV9	TRBJ2-1	TGTGCCAGCAGCGTATACTCAAAGGGAGGGAATGAGCAGTTCTTC	CASSVYSKGGNEQFF
-	few	TRBV11-2	TRBJ2-3	TGTGCCAGCAGCTTAGCGGGGTTCGCAGATACGCAGTATTTT	CASSLAGFADTQYF
-	-	TRBV19	TRBJ1-4	TGTGCCAGTAGTATAGGGCGGTCTAATGAAAAACTGTTTTTT	CASSIGRSNEKLFF
-	-	TRBV4-1	TRBJ2-1	TGCGCCAGCAGCCAAGGGCCGGGGGGCGTCCTCGGAGGTGAGCAGTTCTTC	CASSQGPGGVLGGEQFF
-	-	TRBV2	TRBJ2-5	TGTGCCAGCAGCCCGCCGGGGGTGAAGGAGACCCAGTACTTC	CASSPPGVKETQYF
TRBD1	once	TRBV9	TRBJ2-5	TGTGCCAGCAGCAAAAACACAGGGGACCAAGAGACCCAGTACTTC	CASSKNTGDQETQYF
-	-	TRBV6-1	TRBJ2-1	TGTGCCAGCAGTGACTGGGCAGCTGGGGCTGGTGAGCAGTTCTTC	CASSDWAAGAGEQFF
-	-	TRBV5-6	TRBJ2-4	TGTGCCAGCAGCTTCCGCAGGAACCTAGCCAAAAACATTCAGTACTTC	CASSFRRNLAKNIQYF
-	-	TRBV6-6	TRBJ2-3	TGTGCCAGCAGCCCATCATATACGCAGTATTTT	CASSPSYTQYF
TRBD2	-	TRBV11-2	TRBJ2-2	TGTGCCAGCAGCTTCCCCCCTGGGACTAGGAACACCGGGGAGCTGTTTTTT	CASSFPPGTRNTGELFF
-	-	TRBV28	TRBJ2-7	TGTGCCAGCAGCCCCAAAGAAAGGGGCTACGAGCAGTACTTC	CASSPKERGYEQYF
TRBD1	-	TRBV7-9	TRBJ2-7	TGTGCCAGCAGCCTTGGACAGGGGAACGAGCAGTACTTC	CASSLGQGNEQYF
TRBD1	-	TRBV7-6	TRBJ2-2	TGTGCCAGCAGCTTAGAACAGGGGCCCGGGGAGCTGTTTTTT	CASSLEQGPGELFF
-	once	TRBV7-9	TRBJ1-3	TGTGCCAGCAGCTTAGTCACAGCAGGAAACACCATATATTTT	CASSLVTAGNTIYF
-	-	TRBV19	TRBJ1-5	TGTGCCAGTAGTGTCGGGGTTAGCCAGCATTTT	CASSVGVSQHF
-	once	TRBV5-1	TRBJ2-5	TGCGCCAGCAGCTTGGGTATCAGGGTAGGCGGTGAGACCCAGTACTTC	CASSLGIRVGGETQYF
-	-	TRBV10-3	TRBJ1-2	TGTGCCATTCCTCAGCGGGGTGGCTACACCTTC	CAIPQRGGYTF
TRBD2	-	TRBV11-1	TRBJ2-5	TGTGCCAGCAGCAGCGGACTAGCGGGGAAAGGGGAGACCCAGTACTTC	CASSSGLAGKGETQYF
TRBD2	once	TRBV5-1	TRBJ2-1	TGCGCCAGCAGCCACCCAAGCGGGGGGCCTCCTAGCTCCTACAATGAGCAGTTCTTC	CASSHPSGGPPSSYNEQFF
-	-	TRBV7-9	TRBJ2-3	TGTGCCAGCAGCCCCCAAGCGGAAAGCACAGATACGCAGTATTTT	CASSPQAESTDTQYF
TRBD2	once	TRBV4-2	TRBJ2-3	TGTGCCAGCAGCCAAGATATGCCTAGCGGGGGGCGGGATACGCAGTATTTT	CASSQDMPSGGRDTQYF